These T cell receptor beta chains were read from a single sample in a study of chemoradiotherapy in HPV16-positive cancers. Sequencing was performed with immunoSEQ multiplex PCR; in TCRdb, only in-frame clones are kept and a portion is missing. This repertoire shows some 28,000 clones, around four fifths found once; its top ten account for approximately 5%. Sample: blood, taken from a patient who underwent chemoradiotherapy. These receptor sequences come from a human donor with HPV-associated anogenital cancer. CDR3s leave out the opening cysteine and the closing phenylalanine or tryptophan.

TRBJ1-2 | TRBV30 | AWTYPNLGAADYGYT
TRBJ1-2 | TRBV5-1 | ASSAKTGDGYGYT
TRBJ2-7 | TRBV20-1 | SVGREEQY
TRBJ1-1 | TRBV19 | ASSIAALRANTEAF
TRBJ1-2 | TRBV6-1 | ASSEVGPRANYGYT
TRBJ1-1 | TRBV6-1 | ASSNRGNTEAF
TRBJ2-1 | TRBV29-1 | SVDSGGGAHNEQF
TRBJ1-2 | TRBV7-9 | ASSLDRERDGYT
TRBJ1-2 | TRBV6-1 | ASSEGDRVGPGYT
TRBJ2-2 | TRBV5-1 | ASSLRFGGGPGTGELF
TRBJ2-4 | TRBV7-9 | ASSFNTGNIQY
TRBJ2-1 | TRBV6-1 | ASSELEGGNEQF
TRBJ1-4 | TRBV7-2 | ASSLEGSNEKLF
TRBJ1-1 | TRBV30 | AWSGQGWTEAF
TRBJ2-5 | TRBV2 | ASSEEGAWETQY
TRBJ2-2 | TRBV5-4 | ASSLGFGGGTGELF
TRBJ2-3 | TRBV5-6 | ASSLSGMHRGSDTQY
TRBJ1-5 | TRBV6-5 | ASRRGADQPQH
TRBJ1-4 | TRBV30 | AWREQETGGEKLF
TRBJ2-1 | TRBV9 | ASSVETSGGESYNEQF
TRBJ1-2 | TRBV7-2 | ASSEQQGVYGYT
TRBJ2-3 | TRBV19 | ASSIYQGETDTQY
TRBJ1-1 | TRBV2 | ASRPQGSSEAF
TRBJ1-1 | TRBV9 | ASSVGRGISEAF
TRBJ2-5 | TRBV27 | ASMLLGEETQY
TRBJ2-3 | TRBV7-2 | ASSLAAGSTDTQY
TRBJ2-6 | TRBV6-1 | ASGGLSSGANVLT
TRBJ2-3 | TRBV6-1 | ASSRTGLTDTQY
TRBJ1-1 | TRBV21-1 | ASSSQFSQENTEAF
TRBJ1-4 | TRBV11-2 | ASTRSGGATNEKLF
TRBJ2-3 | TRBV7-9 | ASSLGLAGGRVTDTQY
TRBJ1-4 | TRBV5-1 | ASSVGTGDEKLF
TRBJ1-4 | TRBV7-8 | ASSLGVFRRRANEKLF
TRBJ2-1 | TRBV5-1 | ASRPAVSSYNEQF
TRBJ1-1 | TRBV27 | ASSFGEHGRREAF
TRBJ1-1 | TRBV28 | ASSSQGTNTEAF
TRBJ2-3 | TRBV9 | ASSAHTDTQY